This T cell receptor beta chain was retrieved from a study of pediatric ulcerative colitis. General observations from the study: Repertoires came from total lymphocyte DNA, not specific subsets.

Rectal tissue came from one to two pinch biopsies taken at colonoscopy. Notes on this clone: The antigen is unknown. Relative to the germline gene, one junction end is altered; a read error may explain this.

CDR3 length: 14 residues. The germline gives CDR1 SSHAT, CDR2 FNYEAQ (reference sequence). Here immunoSEQ multiplex PCR was the method, and the copy in TCRdb shows in-frame clones only, minus some. Among 30,000 to 45,000 clones listed, around four fifths were seen once. The source is a boy aged 10-17 years with moderate ulcerative colitis. V gene TRBV7-7 combines with J gene TRBJ2-7; 8 nucleotides match TRBD1. Sequencing was done on a sample of gut tissue. The CDR3 DNA reads TGTGCTAGCAGTCCGCGGACAGGGCCTGGGGAGCAGTACTTC. Translation gives CASSPRTGPGEQYF.